Presented here are 11 T cell receptor beta chains from one specimen sequenced in a study of PD-L1 blockade in urothelial cancer. Data came from immunoSEQ multiplex PCR; TCRdb stores just in-frame clones and leaves some out. The sample carries tens of thousands of clones, about four fifths recorded once. The sequencing here drew on PBMCs, taken around atezolizumab (anti-PD-L1) treatment. The receptors shown here come from an older man with urothelial cancer.

V is TRBV19 and J is TRBJ1-2; 7 bases fit TRBD1. CDR3 length: 16 residues. V shed 4 bases and J 1 base; nucleotides not matched to a gene: 9. The V gene's germline CDR1 is LNHDA and CDR2 SQIVND (reference sequence). DNA for the CDR3: TGTGCCAGTAGTAGCGACAGGGACGCCTATAACTATGGCTACACCTTC. Amino acids: CASSSDRDAYNYGYTF. Filled out from reference TRBV19 and TRBJ1-2, the complete variable domain reads DGGITQSPKYLFRKEGQNVTLSCEQNLNHDAMYWYRQDPGQGLRLIYYSQIVNDFQKGDIAEGYSVSREKKESFPLTVTSAQKNPTAFYLCASSSDRDAYNYGYTFGSGTRLTVV.

A few counts support this clone. The rearrangement uses TRBV10-3 and TRBJ1-1; no clear D. Trimming cost V 3 bases and J 0 bases, with 5 bases left between them. Germline CDR1 ENHRY, CDR2 SYGVKD. The CDR3 length is 13 residues. The CDR3 DNA sequence: TGTGCCATCAGTGATCCTATGAACACTGAAGCTTTCTTT. Its protein is CAISDPMNTEAFF.

The chain uses TRBV5-6 and TRBJ1-2; D call uncertain. V shed 4 bases and J shed 1 base, with 8 bases lying between them. The germline CDR1 and CDR2 sequences are SGHDT and YYEEEE. The CDR3 loop spans 13 amino acids. CDR3 in DNA: TGTGCCAGCAGCCCGGGAGTTAACTATGGCTACACCTTC. Translated, it gives CASSPGVNYGYTF.

This clone has just a few counts. In DNA form, the CDR3 reads TGTGCCAGCAGCCAAGACTGGACAGGGAACGAGCAGTACTTC. Translated, it gives CASSQDWTGNEQYF. The rearrangement uses TRBV14 and TRBJ2-7, with TRBD1 matching 8 bases. The CDR3 has 14 amino acids. The germline CDR1 and CDR2 sequences are SGHDN and FVKESK. J gave up 5 bases and V 0 bases, and 3 bases lay outside the gene matches.

This chain links TRBV4-1 with TRBJ2-5; tentatively, D is TRBD1 (7 bases). This CDR3 is built from 16 residues. Per germline, CDR1 MGHRA and CDR2 YSYEKL. The V end was cut by 5 bases, the J end by 3 bases, with 19 bases between. CDR3 nucleotide sequence: TGCGCCAGCAGCTCCGGAGGGGGCGATAGAAAAGAGACCCAGTACTTC. Protein sequence: CASSSGGGDRKETQYF.

This chain uses TRBV7-6 with TRBJ2-5, with 11 bases identical to TRBD2. The CDR3 extends over 18 amino acids. V lost 5 bases, J lost 5 bases, and 16 bases stayed unmatched. The germline V gene has CDR1 SGHVS and CDR2 FNYEAQ. CDR3 coding DNA: TGTGCCAGCAGCCCACGCCCCGGGACTAGCGGTCGAGGGGAGACCCAGTACTTC. Amino acids: CASSPRPGTSGRGETQYF.

The chain carries TRBV6-1 and TRBJ2-7, with D possibly being TRBD1 (6 bases). V was clipped by 6 bases and J by 1 base, with 10 bases between them. Germline CDR1 MNHNS, CDR2 SASEGT. The CDR3 is 13 amino acids. In nucleotides, the CDR3 is TGTGCCAGCAGGGCAGGGGAATCCTACGAGCAGTACTTC. Residues: CASRAGESYEQYF.

This clone was found a few times. The V call is TRBV20-1, the J call TRBJ2-1; 8 bases map to TRBD2. The length of the CDR3 is 11 residues. Unmatched junction bases numbered 4, after V lost 6 bases and J lost 9 bases. Per the germline V gene, CDR1 is DFQATT and CDR2 is SNEGSKA (reference sequence). CDR3 sequence reads: CSAGRGFEQFF. The DNA of the CDR3 is TGCAGTGCCGGGAGGGGCTTTGAGCAGTTCTTC.

The J gene is TRBJ2-3, the V gene TRBV5-1; 7 positions agree with TRBD1. CDR3 length: 14 amino acids. V lost 5 bases, J lost 2 bases, and 5 bases stayed unmatched. CDR1 and CDR2 from the germline V gene are SGHRS and YFSETQ. In DNA form, the CDR3 reads TGCGCCAGCAGACGGGACAGCTTCACAGATACGCAGTATTTT. Amino acids: CASRRDSFTDTQYF.

The chain combines TRBV2 with TRBJ1-2, with D possibly being TRBD1 (5 bases). The CDR3 has 12 amino acids. The V and J ends lost 11 bases and 0 bases respectively, with 10 bases between them. Looked up from germline, CDR1 is SNHLY and CDR2 is FYNNEI. CDR3 residues: CAGARTNYGYTF. As DNA, the CDR3 is TGTGCCGGGGCACGGACTAACTATGGCTACACCTTC.

V is TRBV28 and J is TRBJ1-1; 7 positions agree with TRBD1. The CDR3 runs 16 residues. Germline trimming cut 5 bases from V and 4 bases from J; bases unmatched to any gene: 13. Germline V gives CDR1 MDHEN, CDR2 SYDVKM. The chain's CDR3 is CASSIPKGARPTEAFF. The CDR3 DNA is TGTGCCAGCAGTATACCTAAGGGGGCGCGCCCCACTGAAGCTTTCTTT.